Detailed here is one TCR beta chain. The antigen is not known. The data belong to a study of T cell responses to AZD1222 COVID-19 vaccine. The method was immunoSEQ multiplex PCR; TCRdb's version includes in-frame clones alone and lacks a portion of them. The table lists fewer than 150,000 clones, 89% of them singletons. General study results and limits: Seropositive AZD1222 recipients at baseline numbered only six or seven. Breadth and depth of Spike-specific TCRs rose after two AZD1222 doses. Females made up more of the donors, who were largely white British, and clonal diversity may have come out too low.

This CDR3 region has 15 residues. Trimming took 2 bases from V and 5 from J; bases not matched to a gene: 5. Germline V gives CDR1 MNHEY, CDR2 SVGAGI. The source is an adult who received the AZD1222 COVID-19 vaccine. The chain combines TRBV6-5 with TRBJ1-2; 10 bases agree with TRBD1. Sequenced here: peripheral blood, sampled 28 days after the second AZD1222 dose. The CDR3 protein is CASSYRDRGGYGYTF. The CDR3 nucleotides read TGTGCCAGCAGTTACCGGGACAGGGGCGGGTATGGCTACACCTTC.